This T cell receptor beta chain appears in the sequencing data of a study of shared clonotypes between healthy human individuals. In the study overall: CD4 naive cells filled three plates per donor, CD4 memory three, CD8 naive two and CD8 memory one.

From germline, CDR1 is SGHAT and CDR2 FQNNGV. V was trimmed by 6 bases and J by 0 bases, leaving 24 bases between them. CDR3 length: 19 amino acids. The assay ran at deep level. Produced via immunoSEQ multiplex PCR; TCRdb's table is partial and in-frame only. The sample records about 2 million clones, roughly 94% being singletons. Caucasian adults residing in Nashville, Tennessee made up all the donors. The CD4+ fraction was divided into a CD45RA+ naive subset and a CD45RA-negative memory subset. The sample consisted of naive CD4+ T cells sorted from blood. Subset indicated: CD45RA+ positively selected. The receptor's source is a man aged 18 to 29 in good health. The chain combines TRBV11-2 with TRBJ1-3; tentatively, D is TRBD1 (5 bases). In DNA, the CDR3 is TGTGCCAGCAGAGCCAAGCCCATTCTTGGGACCAGCTCTGGAAACACCATATATTTT. This encodes CASRAKPILGTSSGNTIYF.